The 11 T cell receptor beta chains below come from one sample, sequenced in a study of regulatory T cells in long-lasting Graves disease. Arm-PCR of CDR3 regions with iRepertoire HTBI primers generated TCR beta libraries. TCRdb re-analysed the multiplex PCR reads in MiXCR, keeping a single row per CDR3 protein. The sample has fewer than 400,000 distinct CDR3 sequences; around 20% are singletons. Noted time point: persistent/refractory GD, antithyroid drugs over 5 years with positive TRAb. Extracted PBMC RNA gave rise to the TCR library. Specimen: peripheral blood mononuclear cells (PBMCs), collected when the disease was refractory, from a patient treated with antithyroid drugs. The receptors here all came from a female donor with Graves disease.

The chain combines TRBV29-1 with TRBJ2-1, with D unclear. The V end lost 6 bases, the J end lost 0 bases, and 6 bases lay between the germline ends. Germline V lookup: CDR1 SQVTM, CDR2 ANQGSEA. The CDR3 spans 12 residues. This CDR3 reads CSVGTSYNEQFF. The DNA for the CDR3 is TGCAGCGTGGGAACCTCCTACAATGAGCAGTTCTTC.

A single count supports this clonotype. CDR3 sequence: CARTDKPGAEAFF. The CDR3 bases are TGTGCCAGAACCGACAAGCCCGGGGCTGAAGCTTTCTTT. The V and J genes are TRBV19 and TRBJ1-1; no clear D. V was shortened by 9 bases and J by 6 bases, with 17 bases between the two germline ends. This CDR3 is built from 13 residues. Per germline, CDR1 LNHDA and CDR2 SQIVND (reference sequence). The whole variable domain, remainder taken from reference TRBV19 and TRBJ1-1, is DGGITQSPKYLFRKEGQNVTLSCEQNLNHDAMYWYRQDPGQGLRLIYYSQIVNDFQKGDIAEGYSVSREKKESFPLTVTSAQKNPTAFYLCARTDKPGAEAFFGQGTRLTVV.

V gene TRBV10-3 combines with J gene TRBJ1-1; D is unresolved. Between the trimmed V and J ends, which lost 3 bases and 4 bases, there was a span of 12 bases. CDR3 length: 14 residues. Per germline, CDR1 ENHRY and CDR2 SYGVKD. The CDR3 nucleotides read TGTGCCATCAGTGACCCCAAGCGCAGCACTGAAGCTTTCTTT. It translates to CAISDPKRSTEAFF.

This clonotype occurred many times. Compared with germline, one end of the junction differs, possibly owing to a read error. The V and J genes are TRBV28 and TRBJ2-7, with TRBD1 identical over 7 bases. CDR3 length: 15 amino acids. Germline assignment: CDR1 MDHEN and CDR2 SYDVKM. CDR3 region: CVSSPAGTARYEQYF. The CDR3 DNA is TGTGTCAGCAGCCCAGCCGGGACAGCGCGGTACGAGCAGTACTTC.

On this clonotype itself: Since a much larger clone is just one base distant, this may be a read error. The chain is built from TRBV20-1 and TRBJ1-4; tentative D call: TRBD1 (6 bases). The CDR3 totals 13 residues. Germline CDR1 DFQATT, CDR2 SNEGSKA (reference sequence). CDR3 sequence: CSTRGDRIEKLFF. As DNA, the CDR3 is TGCAGTACTAGGGGGGACCGGATAGAAAAACTGTTTTTT.

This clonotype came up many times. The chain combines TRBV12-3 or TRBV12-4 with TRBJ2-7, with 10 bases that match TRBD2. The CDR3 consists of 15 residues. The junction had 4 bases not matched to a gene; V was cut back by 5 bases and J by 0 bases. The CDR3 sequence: CASSLSGRSSYEQYF. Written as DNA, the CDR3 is TGTGCCAGCAGTCTTAGCGGGAGGTCCTCCTACGAGCAGTACTTC.

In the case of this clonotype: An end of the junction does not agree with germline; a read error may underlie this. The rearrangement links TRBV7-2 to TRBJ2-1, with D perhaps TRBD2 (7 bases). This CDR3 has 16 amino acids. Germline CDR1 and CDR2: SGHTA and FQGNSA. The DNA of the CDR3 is TGTGCCAGCAGCTTAGCGGCTAGCGGAGGGGACAATGAGCATTTCTTC. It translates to CASSLAASGGDNEHFF.

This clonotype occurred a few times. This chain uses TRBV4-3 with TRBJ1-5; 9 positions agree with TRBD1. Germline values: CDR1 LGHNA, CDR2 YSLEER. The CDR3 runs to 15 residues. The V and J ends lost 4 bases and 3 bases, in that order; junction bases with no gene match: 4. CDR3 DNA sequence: TGCGCCAGCAGCCGCGACAGGGGGGTCAATCAGCCCCAGCATTTT. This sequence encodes CASSRDRGVNQPQHF.

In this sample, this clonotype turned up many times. CDR3 in amino acids: CASGRGGIWSQHF. The CDR3 region has the DNA TGTGCCAGCGGCCGTGGGGGCATTTGGTCCCAGCATTTT. The genes are TRBV12-3 or TRBV12-4 and TRBJ1-5, with a weak D call TRBD1 (6 bases). V lost 8 bases and J 11 bases, leaving 19 bases between the germline ends. CDR3 length equals 13 residues.

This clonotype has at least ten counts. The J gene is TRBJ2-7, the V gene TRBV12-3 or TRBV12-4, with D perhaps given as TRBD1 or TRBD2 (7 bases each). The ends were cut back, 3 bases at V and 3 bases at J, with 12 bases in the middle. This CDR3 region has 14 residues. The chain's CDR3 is CASSFRGDSYEQYF. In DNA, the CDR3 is TGTGCCAGCAGTTTTCGGGGGGACAGCTACGAGCAGTACTTC.

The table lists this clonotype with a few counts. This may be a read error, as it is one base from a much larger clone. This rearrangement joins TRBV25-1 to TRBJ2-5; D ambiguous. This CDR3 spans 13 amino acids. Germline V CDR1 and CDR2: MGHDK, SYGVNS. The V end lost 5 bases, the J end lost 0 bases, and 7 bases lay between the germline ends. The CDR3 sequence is CASSFGHQETQYF. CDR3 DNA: TGTGCCAGCAGTTTCGGACACCAAGAGACCCAGTACTTC.